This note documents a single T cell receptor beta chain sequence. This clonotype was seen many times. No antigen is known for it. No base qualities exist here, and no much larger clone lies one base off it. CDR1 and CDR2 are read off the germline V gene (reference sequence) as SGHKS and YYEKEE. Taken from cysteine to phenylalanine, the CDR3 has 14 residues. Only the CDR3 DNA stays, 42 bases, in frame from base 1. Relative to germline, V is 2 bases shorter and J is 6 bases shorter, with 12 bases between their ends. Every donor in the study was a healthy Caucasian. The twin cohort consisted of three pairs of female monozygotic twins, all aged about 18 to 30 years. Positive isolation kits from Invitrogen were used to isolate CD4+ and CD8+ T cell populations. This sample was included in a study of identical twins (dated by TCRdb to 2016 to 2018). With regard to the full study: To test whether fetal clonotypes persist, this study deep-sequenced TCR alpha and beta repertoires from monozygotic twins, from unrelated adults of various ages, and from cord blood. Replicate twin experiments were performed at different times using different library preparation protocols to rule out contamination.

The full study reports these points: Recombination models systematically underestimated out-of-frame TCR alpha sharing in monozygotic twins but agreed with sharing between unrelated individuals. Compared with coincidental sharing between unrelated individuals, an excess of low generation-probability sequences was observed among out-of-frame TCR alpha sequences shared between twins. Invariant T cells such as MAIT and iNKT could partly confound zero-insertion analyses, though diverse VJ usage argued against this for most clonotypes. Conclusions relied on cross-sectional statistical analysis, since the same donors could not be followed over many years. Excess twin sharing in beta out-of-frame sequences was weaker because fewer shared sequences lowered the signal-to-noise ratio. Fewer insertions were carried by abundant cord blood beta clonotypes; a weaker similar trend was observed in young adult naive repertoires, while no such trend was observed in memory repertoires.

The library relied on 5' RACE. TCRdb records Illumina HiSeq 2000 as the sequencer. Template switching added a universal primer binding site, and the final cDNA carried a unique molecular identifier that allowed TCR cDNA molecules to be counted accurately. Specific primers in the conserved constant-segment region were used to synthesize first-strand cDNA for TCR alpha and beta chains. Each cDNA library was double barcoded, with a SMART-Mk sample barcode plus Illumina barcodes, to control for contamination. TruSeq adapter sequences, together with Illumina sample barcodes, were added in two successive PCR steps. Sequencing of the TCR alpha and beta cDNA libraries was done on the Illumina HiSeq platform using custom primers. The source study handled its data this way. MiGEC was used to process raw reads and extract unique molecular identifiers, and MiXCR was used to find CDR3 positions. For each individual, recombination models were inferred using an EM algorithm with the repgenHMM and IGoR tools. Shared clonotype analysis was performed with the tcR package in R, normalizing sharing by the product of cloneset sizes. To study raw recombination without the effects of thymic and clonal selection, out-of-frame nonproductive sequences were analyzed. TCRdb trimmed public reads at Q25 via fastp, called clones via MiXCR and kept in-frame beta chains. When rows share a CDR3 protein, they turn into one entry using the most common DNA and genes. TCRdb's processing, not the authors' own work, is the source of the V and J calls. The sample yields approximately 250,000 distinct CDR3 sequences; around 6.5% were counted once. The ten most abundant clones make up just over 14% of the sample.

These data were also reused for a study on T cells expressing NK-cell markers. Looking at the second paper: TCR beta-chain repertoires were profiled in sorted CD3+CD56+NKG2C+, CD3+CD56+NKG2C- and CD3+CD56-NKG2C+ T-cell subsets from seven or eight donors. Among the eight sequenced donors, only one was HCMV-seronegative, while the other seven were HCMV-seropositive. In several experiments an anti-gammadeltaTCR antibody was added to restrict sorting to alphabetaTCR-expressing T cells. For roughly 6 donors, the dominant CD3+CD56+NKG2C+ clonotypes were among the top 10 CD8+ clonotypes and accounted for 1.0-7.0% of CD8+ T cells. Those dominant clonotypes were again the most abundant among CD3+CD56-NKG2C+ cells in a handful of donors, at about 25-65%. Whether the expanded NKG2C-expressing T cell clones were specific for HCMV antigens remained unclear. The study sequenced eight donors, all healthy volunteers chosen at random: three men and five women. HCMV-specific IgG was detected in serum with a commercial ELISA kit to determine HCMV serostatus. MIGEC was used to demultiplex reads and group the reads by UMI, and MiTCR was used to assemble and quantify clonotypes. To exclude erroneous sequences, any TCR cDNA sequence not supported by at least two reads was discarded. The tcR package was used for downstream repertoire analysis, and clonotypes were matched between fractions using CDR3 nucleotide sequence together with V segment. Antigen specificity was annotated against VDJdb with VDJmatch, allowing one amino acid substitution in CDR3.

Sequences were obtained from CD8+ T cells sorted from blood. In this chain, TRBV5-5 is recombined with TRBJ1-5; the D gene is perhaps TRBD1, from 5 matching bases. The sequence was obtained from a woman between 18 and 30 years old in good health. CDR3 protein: CASSFLQGGQPQHF. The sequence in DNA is TGTGCCAGCAGCTTCCTGCAGGGTGGTCAGCCCCAGCATTTT.